This T cell receptor beta chain was profiled in a study of cytomegalovirus exposure and HLA in healthy donors. Germline V CDR1 and CDR2: MNHNY, SVGAGI (reference sequence). The CDR3 length is 12 residues. Trimming took 0 bases from V and 11 from J, leaving 10 bases between them. PCR was performed using 60 Vbeta and 13 Jbeta primers. The repertoire was sequenced with immunoSEQ multiplex PCR; TCRdb's copy has only in-frame clones and lacks some. This repertoire includes 150,000 to 200,000 clones. The rearrangement links TRBV6-6 to TRBJ1-1; the D is unclear. The receptor comes from a young woman in good health and CMV-seropositive. What was sequenced was PBMCs. CDR3 amino acids: CASSYSWPPAFF. CDR3 in DNA: TGTGCCAGCAGTTACTCCTGGCCTCCTGCTTTCTTT.